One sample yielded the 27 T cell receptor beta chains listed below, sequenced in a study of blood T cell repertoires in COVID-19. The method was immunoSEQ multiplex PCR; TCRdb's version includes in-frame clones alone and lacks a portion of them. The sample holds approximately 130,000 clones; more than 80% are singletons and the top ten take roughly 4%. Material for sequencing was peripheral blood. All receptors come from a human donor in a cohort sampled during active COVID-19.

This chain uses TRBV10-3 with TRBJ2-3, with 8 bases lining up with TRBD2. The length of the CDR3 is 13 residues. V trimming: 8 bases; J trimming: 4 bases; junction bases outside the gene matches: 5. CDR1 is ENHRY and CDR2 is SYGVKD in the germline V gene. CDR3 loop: CAIVELAADTQYF. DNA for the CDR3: TGTGCCATCGTAGAACTAGCGGCAGATACGCAGTATTTT.

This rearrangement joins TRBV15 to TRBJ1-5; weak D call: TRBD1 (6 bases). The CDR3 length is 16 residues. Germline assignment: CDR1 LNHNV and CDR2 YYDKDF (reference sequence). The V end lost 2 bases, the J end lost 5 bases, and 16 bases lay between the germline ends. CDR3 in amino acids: CATSRLLVDSYQPQHF. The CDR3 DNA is TGTGCCACCAGCAGATTGCTCGTGGACAGTTATCAGCCCCAGCATTTT.

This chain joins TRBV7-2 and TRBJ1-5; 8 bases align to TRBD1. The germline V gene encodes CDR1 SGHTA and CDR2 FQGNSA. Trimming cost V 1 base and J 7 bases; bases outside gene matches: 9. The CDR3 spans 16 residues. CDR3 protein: CASSLEAGGLFQPQHF. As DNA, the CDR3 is TGTGCCAGCAGCTTAGAGGCAGGGGGCTTATTCCAGCCCCAGCATTTT.

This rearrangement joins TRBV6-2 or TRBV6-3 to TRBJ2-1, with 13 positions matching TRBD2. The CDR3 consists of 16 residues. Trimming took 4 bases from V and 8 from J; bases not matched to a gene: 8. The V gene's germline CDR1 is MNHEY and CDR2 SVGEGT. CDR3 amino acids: CASSFLTSGRMDEQFF. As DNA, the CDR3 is TGTGCCAGCAGTTTTTTGACTAGCGGGAGGATGGATGAGCAGTTCTTC.

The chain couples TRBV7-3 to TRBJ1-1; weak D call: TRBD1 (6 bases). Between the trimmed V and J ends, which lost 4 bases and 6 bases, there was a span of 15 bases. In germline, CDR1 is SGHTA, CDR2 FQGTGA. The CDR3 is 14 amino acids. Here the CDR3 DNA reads TGTGCCAGCAGCTCCTACCCGGGGGGCTCTGAAGCTTTCTTT. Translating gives CASSSYPGGSEAFF.

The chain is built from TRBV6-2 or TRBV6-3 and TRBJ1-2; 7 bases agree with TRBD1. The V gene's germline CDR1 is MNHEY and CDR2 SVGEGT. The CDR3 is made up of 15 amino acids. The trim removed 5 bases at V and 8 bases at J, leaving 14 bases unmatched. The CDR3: CASSQRQGSVGGYTF. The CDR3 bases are TGTGCCAGCAGTCAACGACAGGGCTCCGTCGGAGGCTACACCTTC.

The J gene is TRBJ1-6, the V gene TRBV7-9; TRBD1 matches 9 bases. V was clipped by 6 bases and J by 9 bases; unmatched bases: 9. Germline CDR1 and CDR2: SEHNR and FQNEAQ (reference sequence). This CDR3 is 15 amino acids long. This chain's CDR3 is CASSRTGQGISPLHF. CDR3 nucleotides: TGTGCCAGCAGTCGTACGGGACAGGGAATTTCACCCCTCCACTTT. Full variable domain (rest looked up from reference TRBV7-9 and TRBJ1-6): DTGVSQNPRHKITKRGQNVTFRCDPISEHNRLYWYRQTLGQGPEFLTYFQNEAQLEKSRLLSDRFSAERPKGSFSTLEIQRTEQGDSAMYLCASSRTGQGISPLHFGNGTRLTVT.

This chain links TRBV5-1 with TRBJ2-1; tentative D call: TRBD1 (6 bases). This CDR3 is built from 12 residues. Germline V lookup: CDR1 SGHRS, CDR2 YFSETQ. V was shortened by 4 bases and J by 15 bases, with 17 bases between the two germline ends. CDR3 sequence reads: CASSPRGSQGFF. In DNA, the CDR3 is TGCGCCAGCAGCCCCCGAGGGTCACAGGGGTTCTTC.

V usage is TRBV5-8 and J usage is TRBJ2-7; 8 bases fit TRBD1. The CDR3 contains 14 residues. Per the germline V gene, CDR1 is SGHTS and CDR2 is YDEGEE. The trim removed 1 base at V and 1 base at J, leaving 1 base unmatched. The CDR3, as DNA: TGTGCCAGCAGCTTGTACAGGGGGTCCTACGAGCAGTACTTC. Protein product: CASSLYRGSYEQYF.

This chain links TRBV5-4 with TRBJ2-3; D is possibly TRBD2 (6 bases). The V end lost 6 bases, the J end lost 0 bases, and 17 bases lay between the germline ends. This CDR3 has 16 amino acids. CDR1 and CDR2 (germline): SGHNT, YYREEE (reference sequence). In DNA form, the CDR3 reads TGTGCCAGCACAGGAGGGGCGGGGCGCAGCACAGATACGCAGTATTTT. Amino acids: CASTGGAGRSTDTQYF.

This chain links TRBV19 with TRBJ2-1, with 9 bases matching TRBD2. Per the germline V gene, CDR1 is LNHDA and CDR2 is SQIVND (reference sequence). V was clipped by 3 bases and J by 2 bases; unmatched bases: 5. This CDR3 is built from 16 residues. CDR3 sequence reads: CASSMIPSGAYNEQFF. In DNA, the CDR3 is TGTGCCAGTAGTATGATCCCTAGCGGGGCCTACAATGAGCAGTTCTTC.

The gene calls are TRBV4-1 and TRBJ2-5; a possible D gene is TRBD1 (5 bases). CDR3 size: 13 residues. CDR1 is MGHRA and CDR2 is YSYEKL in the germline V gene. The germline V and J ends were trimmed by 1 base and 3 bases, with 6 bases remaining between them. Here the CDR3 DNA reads TGCGCCAGCAGCCAAGCGACAGAAGAGACCCAGTACTTC. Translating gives CASSQATEETQYF.

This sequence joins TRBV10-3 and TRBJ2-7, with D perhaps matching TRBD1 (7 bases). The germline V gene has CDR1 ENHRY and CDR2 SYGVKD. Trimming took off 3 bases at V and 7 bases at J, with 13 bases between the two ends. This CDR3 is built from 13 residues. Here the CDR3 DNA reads TGTGCCATCAGTGATTACCAGGGGGGAGAGCAGTACTTC. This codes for CAISDYQGGEQYF.

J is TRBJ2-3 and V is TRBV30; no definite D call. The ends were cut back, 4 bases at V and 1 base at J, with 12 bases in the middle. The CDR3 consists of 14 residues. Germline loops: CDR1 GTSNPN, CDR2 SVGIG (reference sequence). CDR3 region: CAWTLGLRTDTQYF. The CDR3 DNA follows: TGTGCCTGGACTCTTGGGCTACGCACAGATACGCAGTATTTT.

CDR3 sequence reads: CASSLSRVRADTEAFF. For the CDR3, the DNA is TGCGCCAGCAGCTTGAGTCGGGTTAGAGCCGACACTGAAGCTTTCTTT. The gene calls are TRBV5-1 and TRBJ1-1; no firm D call. The germline gives CDR1 SGHRS, CDR2 YFSETQ. The V gene lost 1 base and the J gene lost 3 bases, with 16 bases spanning the gap. This CDR3 has 16 amino acids.

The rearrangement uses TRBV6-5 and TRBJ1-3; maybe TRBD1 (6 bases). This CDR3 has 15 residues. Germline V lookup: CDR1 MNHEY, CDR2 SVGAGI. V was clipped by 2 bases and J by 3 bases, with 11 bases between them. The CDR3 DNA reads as TGTGCCAGCAGTTACGACAGGTCGTTTGGAAACACCATATATTTT. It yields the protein CASSYDRSFGNTIYF.

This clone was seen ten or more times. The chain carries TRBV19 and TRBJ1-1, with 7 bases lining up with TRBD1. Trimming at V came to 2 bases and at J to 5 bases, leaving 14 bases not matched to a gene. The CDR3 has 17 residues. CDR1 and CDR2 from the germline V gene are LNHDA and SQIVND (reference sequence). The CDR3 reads CASSIRGTALRGTEAFF. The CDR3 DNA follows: TGTGCCAGTAGTATACGTGGGACAGCTCTACGGGGTACTGAAGCTTTCTTT. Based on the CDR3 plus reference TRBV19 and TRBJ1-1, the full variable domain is DGGITQSPKYLFRKEGQNVTLSCEQNLNHDAMYWYRQDPGQGLRLIYYSQIVNDFQKGDIAEGYSVSREKKESFPLTVTSAQKNPTAFYLCASSIRGTALRGTEAFFGQGTRLTVV.

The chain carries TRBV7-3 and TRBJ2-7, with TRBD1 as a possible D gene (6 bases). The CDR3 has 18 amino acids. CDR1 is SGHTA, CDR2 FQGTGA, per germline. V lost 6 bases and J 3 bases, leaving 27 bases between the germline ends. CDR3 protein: CASRSDRLEGSLCYEQYF. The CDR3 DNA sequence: TGTGCCAGCAGATCCGACAGGTTAGAGGGCTCGCTATGCTACGAGCAGTACTTC.

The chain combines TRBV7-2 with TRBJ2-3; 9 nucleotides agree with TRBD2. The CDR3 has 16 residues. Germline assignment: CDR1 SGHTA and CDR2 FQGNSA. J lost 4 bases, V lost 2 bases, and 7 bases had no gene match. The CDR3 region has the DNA TGTGCCAGCAGCTTAACGGCGGGAGGGCCCCCAGATACGCAGTATTTT. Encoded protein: CASSLTAGGPPDTQYF.

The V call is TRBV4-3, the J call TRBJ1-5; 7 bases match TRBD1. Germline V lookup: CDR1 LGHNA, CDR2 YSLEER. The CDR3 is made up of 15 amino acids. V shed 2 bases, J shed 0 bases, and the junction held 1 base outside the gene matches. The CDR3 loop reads CASSQHRGSNQPQHF. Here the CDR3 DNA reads TGCGCCAGCAGCCAACACAGGGGTAGCAATCAGCCCCAGCATTTT.

CDR3 sequence (DNA): TGTGCCAGCAGCTTAGATCCAGGGGCCGAGCAGTACTTC. It specifies CASSLDPGAEQYF. This sequence joins TRBV11-3 and TRBJ2-7, with D possibly TRBD1 on 6 matching bases. The germline V gene has CDR1 SGHNT and CDR2 YENEEA. V was shortened by 0 bases and J by 6 bases, with 9 bases between the two germline ends. The CDR3 consists of 13 residues.

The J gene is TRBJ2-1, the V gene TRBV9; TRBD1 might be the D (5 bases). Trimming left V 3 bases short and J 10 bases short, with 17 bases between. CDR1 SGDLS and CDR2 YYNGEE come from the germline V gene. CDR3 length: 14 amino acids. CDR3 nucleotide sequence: TGTGCCAGCAGCGCAGGAGTGACAAACAGGGAGCAGTTCTTC. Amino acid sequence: CASSAGVTNREQFF.

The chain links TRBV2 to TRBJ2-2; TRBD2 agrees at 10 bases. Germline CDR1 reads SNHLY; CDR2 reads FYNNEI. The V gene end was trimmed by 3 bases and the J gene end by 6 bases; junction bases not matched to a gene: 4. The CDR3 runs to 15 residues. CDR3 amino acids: CASSEISGGAGELFF. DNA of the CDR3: TGTGCCAGCAGTGAGATCAGCGGGGGGGCCGGGGAGCTGTTTTTT. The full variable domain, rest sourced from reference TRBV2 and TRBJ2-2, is EPEVTQTPSHQVTQMGQEVILRCVPISNHLYFYWYRQILGQKVEFLVSFYNNEISEKSEIFDDQFSVERPDGSNFTLKIRSTKLEDSAMYFCASSEISGGAGELFFGEGSRLTVL.

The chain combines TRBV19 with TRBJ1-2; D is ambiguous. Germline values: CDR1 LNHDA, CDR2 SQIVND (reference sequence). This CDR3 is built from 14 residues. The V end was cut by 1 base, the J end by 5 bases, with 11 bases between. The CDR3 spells CASSIVGLGYGYTF. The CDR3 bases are TGTGCCAGTAGTATAGTCGGCCTCGGGTATGGCTACACCTTC.

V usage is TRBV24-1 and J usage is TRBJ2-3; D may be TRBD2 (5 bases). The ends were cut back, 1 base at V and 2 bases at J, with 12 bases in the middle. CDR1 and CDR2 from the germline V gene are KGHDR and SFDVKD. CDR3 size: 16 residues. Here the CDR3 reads CATSDFASLATDTQYF. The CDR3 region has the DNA TGTGCCACCAGTGATTTTGCTAGCTTAGCCACAGATACGCAGTATTTT.

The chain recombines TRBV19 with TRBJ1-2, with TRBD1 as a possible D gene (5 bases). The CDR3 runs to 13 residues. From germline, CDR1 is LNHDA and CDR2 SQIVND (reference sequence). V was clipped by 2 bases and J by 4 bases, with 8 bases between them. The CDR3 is CASSIQGSYGYTF. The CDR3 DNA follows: TGTGCCAGTAGTATACAGGGTAGCTATGGCTACACCTTC.

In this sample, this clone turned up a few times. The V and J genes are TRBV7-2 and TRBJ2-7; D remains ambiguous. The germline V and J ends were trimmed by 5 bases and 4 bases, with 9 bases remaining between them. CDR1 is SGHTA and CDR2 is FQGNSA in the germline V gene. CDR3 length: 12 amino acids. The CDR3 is CASSRSEYEQYF. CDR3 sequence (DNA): TGTGCCAGCAGCCGAAGTGAGTACGAGCAGTACTTC.